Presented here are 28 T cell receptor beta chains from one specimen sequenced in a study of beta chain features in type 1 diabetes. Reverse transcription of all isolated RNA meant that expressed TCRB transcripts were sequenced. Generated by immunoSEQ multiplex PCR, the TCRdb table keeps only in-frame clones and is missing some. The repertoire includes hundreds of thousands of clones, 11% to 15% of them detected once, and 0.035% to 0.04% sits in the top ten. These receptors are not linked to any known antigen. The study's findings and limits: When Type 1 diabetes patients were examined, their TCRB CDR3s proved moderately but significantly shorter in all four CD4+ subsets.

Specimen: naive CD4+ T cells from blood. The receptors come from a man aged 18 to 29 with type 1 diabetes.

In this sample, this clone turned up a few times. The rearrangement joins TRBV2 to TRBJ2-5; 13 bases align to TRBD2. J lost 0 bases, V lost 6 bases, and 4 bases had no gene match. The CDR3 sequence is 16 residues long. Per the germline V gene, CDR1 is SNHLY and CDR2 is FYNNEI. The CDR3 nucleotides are TGTGCCAGCAGGCGGACTAGCGGGGGCAACCAAGAGACCCAGTACTTC. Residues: CASRRTSGGNQETQYF.

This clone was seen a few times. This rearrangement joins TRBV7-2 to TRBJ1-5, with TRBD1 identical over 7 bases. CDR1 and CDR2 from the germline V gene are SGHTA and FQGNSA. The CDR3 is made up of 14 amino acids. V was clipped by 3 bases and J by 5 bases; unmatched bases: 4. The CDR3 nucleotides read TGTGCCAGCAGCTTGAAGGGGGCGGATCAGCCCCAGCATTTT. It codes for CASSLKGADQPQHF.

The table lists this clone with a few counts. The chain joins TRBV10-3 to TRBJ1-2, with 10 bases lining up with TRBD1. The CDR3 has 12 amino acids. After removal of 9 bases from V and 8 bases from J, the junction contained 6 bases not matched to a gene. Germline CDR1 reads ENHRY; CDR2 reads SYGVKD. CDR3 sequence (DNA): TGTGCCATTAGCTCGGGACAGGGGGGCTACACCTTC. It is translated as CAISSGQGGYTF.

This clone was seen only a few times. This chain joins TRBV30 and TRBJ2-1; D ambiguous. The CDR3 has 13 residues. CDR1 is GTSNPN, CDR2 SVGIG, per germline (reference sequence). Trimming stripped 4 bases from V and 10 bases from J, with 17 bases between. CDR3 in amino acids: CAWTSAGAREQFF. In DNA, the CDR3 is TGTGCCTGGACTTCTGCCGGAGCGAGGGAGCAGTTCTTC.

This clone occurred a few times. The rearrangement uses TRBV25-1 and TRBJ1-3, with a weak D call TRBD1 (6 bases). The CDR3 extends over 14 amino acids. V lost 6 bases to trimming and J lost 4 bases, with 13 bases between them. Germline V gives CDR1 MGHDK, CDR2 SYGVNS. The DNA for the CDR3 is TGTGCCAGCAGCGACAGGTTCGAGGGAAACACCATATATTTT. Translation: CASSDRFEGNTIYF.

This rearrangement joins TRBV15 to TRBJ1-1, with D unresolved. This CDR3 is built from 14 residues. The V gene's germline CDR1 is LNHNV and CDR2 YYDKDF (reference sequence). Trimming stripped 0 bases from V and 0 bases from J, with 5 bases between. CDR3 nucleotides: TGTGCCACCAGCAGAGAGGAGTTGAACACTGAAGCTTTCTTT. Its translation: CATSREELNTEAFF.

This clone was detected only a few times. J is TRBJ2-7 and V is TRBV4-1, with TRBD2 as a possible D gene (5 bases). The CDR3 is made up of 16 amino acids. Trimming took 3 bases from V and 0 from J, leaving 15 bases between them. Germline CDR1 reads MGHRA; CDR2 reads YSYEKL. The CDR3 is CASSQGVIASSYEQYF. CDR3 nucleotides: TGCGCCAGCAGCCAGGGAGTGATAGCGAGCTCCTACGAGCAGTACTTC.

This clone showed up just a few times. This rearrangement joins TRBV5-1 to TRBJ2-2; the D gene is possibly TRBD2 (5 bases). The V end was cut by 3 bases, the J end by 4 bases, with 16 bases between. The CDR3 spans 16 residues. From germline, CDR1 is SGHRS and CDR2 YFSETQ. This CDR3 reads CASSSGPEGVTGELFF. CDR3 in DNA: TGCGCCAGCAGCTCAGGACCTGAGGGCGTCACCGGGGAGCTGTTTTTT. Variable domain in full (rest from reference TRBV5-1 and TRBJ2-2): KAGVTQTPRYLIKTRGQQVTLSCSPISGHRSVSWYQQTPGQGLQFLFEYFSETQRNKGNFPGRFSGRQFSNSRSEMNVSTLELGDSALYLCASSSGPEGVTGELFFGEGSRLTVL.

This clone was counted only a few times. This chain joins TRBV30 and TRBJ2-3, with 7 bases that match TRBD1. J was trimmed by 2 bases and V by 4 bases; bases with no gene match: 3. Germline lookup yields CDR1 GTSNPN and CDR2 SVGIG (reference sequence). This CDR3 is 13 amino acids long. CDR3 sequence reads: CAWNRGITDTQYF. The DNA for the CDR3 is TGTGCCTGGAACAGGGGAATCACAGATACGCAGTATTTT.

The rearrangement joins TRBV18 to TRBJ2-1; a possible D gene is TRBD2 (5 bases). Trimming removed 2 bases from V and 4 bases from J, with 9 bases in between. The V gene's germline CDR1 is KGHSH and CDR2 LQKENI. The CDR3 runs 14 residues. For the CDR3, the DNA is TGTGCCAGCTCACCAACACGGACTTACAATGAGCAGTTCTTC. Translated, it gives CASSPTRTYNEQFF.

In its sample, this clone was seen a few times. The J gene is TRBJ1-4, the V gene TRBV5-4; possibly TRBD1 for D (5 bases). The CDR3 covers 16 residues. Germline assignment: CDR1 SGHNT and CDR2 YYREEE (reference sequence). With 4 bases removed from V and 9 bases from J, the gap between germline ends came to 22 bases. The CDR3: CASSGPGTHISQKLFF. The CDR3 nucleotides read TGTGCCAGCAGCGGCCCCGGGACCCACATTTCGCAAAAACTGTTTTTT.

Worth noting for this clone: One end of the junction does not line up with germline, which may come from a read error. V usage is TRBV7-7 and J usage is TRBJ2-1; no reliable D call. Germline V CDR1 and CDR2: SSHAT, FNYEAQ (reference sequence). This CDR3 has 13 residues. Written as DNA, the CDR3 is TGTGCTAGCAGTCCAGACCGGGTAAGGGAGCAGTTCTTC. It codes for CASSPDRVREQFF. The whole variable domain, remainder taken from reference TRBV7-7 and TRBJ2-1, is GAGVSQSPRYKVTKRGQDVTLRCDPISSHATLYWYQQALGQGPEFLTYFNYEAQPDKSGLPSDRFSAERPEGSISTLTIQRTEQRDSAMYRCASSPDRVREQFFGPGTRLTVL.

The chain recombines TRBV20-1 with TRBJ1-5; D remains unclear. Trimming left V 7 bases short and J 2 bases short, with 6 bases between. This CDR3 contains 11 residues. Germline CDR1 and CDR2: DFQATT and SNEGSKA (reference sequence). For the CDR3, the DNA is TGCAGTGTTTCGGGCAATCAGCCCCAGCATTTT. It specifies CSVSGNQPQHF.

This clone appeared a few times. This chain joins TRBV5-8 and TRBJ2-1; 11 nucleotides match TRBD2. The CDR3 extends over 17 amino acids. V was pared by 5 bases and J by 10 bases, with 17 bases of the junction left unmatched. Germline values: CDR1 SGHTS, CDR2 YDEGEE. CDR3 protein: CASSRPTSGKSREEQFF. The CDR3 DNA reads TGTGCCAGCAGTCGACCGACTAGCGGGAAAAGTCGTGAGGAGCAGTTCTTC.

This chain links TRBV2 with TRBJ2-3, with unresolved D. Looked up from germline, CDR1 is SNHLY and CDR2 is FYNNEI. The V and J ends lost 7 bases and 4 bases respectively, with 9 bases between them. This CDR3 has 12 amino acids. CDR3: CASKVGADTQYF. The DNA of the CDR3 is TGTGCCAGCAAGGTGGGCGCAGATACGCAGTATTTT.

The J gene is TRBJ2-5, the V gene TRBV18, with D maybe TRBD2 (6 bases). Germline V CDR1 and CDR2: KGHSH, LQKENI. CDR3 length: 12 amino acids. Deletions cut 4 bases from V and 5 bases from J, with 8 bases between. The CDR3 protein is CASSLRGETQYF. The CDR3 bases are TGTGCCAGCTCACTCCGGGGGGAGACCCAGTACTTC.

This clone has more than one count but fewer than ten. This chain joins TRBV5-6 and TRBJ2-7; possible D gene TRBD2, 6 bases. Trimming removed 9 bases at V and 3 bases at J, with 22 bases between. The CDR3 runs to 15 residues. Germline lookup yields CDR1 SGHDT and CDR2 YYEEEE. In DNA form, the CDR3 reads TGTGCCACGTCGGAGGGAGACCGACTGTTCTACGAGCAGTACTTC. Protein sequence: CATSEGDRLFYEQYF.

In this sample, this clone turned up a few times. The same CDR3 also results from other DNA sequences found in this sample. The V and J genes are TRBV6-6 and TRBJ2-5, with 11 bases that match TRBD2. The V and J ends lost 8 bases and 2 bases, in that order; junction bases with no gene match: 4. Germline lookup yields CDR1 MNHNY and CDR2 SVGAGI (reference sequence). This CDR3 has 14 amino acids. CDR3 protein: CASHRLAGQETQYF. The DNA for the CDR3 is TGTGCCAGCCATCGACTAGCGGGACAAGAGACCCAGTACTTC.

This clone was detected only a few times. The CDR3 spells CASSELFKAFF. The CDR3 nucleotides read TGTGCCAGCAGTGAACTGTTTAAAGCTTTCTTT. This chain links TRBV25-1 with TRBJ1-1; no clear D. This CDR3 has 11 amino acids. Trimming took off 2 bases at V and 9 bases at J, with 7 bases between the two ends. The V gene's germline CDR1 is MGHDK and CDR2 SYGVNS.

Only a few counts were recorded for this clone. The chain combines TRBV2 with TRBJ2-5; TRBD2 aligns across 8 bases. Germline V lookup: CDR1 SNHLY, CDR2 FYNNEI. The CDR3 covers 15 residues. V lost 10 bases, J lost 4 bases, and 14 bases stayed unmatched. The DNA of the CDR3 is TGTGCCAACAATCTGGCGGGAGGAGGATCAGAGACCCAGTACTTC. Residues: CANNLAGGGSETQYF.

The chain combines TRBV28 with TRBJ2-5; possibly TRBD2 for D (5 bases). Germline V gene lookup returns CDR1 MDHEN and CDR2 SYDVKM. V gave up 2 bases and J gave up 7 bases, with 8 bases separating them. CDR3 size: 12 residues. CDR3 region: CASSLRRGTQYF. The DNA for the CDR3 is TGTGCCAGCAGTTTACGTCGGGGGACCCAGTACTTC.

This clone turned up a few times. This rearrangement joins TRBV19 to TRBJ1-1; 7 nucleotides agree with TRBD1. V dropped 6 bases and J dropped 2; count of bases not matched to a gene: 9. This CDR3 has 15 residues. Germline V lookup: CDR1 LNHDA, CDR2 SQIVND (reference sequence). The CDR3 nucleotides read TGTGCCAGTAGGGGATTCCACAGGGGTAACACTGAAGCTTTCTTT. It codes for CASRGFHRGNTEAFF.

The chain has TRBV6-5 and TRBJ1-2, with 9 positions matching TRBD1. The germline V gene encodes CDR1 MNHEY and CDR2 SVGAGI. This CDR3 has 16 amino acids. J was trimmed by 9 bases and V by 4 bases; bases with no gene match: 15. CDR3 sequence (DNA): TGTGCCAGCAGTTCCCCATCGACAGGGGGTAGTAGGCGCTACACCTTC. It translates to CASSSPSTGGSRRYTF.

The CDR3 coding sequence is TGTGCCAGCTCACCACCTGCCTCGTCTAGGGCCTATTTT. Protein product: CASSPPASSRAYF. This chain connects TRBV18 to TRBJ2-3; no clear D. The V and J ends lost 0 bases and 15 bases respectively, with 16 bases between them. The CDR3 totals 13 residues. CDR1 is KGHSH, CDR2 LQKENI, per germline.

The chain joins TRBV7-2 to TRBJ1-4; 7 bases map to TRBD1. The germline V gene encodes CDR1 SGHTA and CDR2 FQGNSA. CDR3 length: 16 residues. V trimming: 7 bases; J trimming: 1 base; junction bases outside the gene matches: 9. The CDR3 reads CASNQRDRRTNEKLFF. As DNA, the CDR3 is TGTGCCAGCAATCAGAGGGACAGACGAACTAATGAAAAACTGTTTTTT.

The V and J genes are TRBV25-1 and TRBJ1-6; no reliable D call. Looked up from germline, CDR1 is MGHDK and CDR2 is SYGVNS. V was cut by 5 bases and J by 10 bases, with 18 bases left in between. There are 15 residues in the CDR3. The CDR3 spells CASSRMEAPKSPLHF. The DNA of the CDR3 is TGTGCCAGCAGTCGGATGGAGGCCCCAAAATCACCCCTCCACTTT.

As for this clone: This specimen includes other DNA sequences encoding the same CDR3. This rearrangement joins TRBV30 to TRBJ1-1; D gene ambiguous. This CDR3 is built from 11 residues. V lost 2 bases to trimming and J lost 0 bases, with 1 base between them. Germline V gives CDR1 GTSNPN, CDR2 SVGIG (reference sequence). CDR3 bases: TGTGCCTGGAGTATGAACACTGAAGCTTTCTTT. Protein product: CAWSMNTEAFF. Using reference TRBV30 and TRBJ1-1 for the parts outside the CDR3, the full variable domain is SQTIHQWPATLVQPVGSPLSLECTVEGTSNPNLYWYRQAAGRGLQLLFYSVGIGQISSEVPQNLSASRPQDRQFILSSKKLLLSDSGFYLCAWSMNTEAFFGQGTRLTVV.

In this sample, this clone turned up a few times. The CDR3 protein is CSTRQGNQPQHF. The CDR3 coding sequence is TGCAGCACCAGACAGGGGAATCAGCCCCAGCATTTT. The rearrangement joins TRBV29-1 to TRBJ1-5; 8 positions match TRBD1. J gave up 4 bases and V 8 bases, and 4 bases lay outside the gene matches. The CDR3 totals 12 residues. Germline values: CDR1 SQVTM, CDR2 ANQGSEA.